This entry is about one T cell receptor beta chain. CDR3 size: 14 residues. Between the trimmed V and J ends, which lost 5 bases and 2 bases, there was a span of 10 bases. CDR1 and CDR2 (germline): MDHEN, SYDVKM. In the authors' methods: Researchers report that nucleated cell counts were estimated from reference gene primer amplification. The protocol was immunoSEQ multiplex PCR, while the TCRdb copy is restricted to in-frame clones and leaves out a portion. D and trimming come from the DNA, and the V and J calls and clone size come from that table. Seen here are about 35,000 clones, around 80% observed once, and the top ten hold about 42%. The data were taken from a study of blood T cell repertoires in COVID-19. On the study more broadly: Italy, Spain and the United States were the sources of the convalescent and acute COVID-19 samples. PBMCs, B-cell-depleted T cells, or T cells were the source of the cDNA or gDNA that made up the material.

This receptor was taken from a man at least 80 years old with active or convalescent COVID-19. This chain uses TRBV28 with TRBJ2-4, with D hard to call. The source material was peripheral blood. For the CDR3, the DNA is TGTGCCAGCAGTCCACAGATTTCCAAAAACATTCAGTACTTC. This codes for CASSPQISKNIQYF.